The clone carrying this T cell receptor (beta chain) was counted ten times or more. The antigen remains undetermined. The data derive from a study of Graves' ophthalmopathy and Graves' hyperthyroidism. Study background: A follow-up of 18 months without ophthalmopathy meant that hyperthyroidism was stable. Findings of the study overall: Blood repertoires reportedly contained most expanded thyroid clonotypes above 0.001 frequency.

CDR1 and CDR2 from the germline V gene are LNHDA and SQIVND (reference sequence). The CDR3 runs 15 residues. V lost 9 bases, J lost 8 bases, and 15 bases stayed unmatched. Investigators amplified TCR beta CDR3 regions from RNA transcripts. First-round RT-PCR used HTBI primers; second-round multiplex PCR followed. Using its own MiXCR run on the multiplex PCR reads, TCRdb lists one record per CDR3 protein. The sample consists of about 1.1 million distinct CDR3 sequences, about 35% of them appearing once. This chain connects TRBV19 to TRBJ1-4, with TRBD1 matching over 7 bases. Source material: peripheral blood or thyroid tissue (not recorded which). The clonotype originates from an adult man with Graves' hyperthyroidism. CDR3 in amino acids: CASRGTFTRREKLFF. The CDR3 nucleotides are TGTGCCAGCAGGGGGACGTTCACCAGAAGGGAAAAACTGTTTTTT.